The clone carrying this T cell receptor (beta chain) was recorded once. Its antigen is still unknown. Every donor provided approximately 9.2 milliliters of peripheral blood. Total RNA extracted from each sample amounted to at least 5 micrograms. This entry is derived from a study of blood T cells in healthy people across ages. The authors ran a second PCR of about 7 to 11 cycles using a sample-barcoded 5' primer and a J-beta primer mix. TCRdb reanalysed the 5' RACE reads using MiXCR and keeps one entry per CDR3 protein. The table includes just over 800,000 distinct CDR3 sequences, less than 80% detected once. The study's findings and limits: Bulk PBMC profiling left naive and antigen-experienced comparisons inconclusive.

The germline gives CDR1 MGHRA, CDR2 YSYEKL. The CDR3 spans 14 residues. Trimming stripped 1 base from V and 1 base from J, with 7 bases between. Material: blood. The rearrangement joins TRBV4-1 to TRBJ2-5, with D hard to call. This sequence was found in a man younger than 40 in good health. The CDR3 DNA reads TGCGCCAGCAGCCAAGGGCGGACCCAAGAGACCCAGTACTTC. Its protein is CASSQGRTQETQYF.